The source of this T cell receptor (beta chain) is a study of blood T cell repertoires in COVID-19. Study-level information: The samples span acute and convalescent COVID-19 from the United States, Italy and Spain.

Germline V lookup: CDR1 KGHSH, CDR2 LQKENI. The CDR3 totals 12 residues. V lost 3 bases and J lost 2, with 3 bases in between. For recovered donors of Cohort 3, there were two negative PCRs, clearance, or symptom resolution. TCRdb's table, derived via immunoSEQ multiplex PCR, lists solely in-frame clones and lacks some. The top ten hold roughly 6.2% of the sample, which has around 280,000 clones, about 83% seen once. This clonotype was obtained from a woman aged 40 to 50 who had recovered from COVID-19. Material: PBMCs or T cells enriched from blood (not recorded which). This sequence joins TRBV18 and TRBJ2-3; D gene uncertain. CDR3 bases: TGTGCCAGCTCACCCTACACAGATACGCAGTATTTT. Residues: CASSPYTDTQYF.